The T cell receptor (beta chain) described here comes from a study of blood T cell repertoires in COVID-19 (dated by TCRdb to about 2020). Study-level background: The collaborator samples originated in the United States, Italy and Spain and spanned the acute and convalescent phases of COVID-19. The material from the prospective study consisted of cDNA or gDNA derived from T cells, B-cell-depleted T cells, or PBMCs. Subjects who had been exposed to COVID-19, were actively infected with it, or had recovered from it provided the deeply sampled blood TCRbeta repertoires that made up the dataset. The repertoires were released in a freely available public database meant as a resource for research on the immune response to SARS-CoV-2. The samples were drawn from the first 160 participants of the ongoing ImmuneRACE study and from roughly 1,300 subjects provided by 6 global collaborators. Sample metadata almost always included a de-identified subject ID, COVID-19 status, age in years and sex. Where HLA class I and class II types were available, the types were taken from metadata supplied by the sample provider, not from assay-based typing. Findings and caveats that apply to the study as a whole: The amount of clinical and demographic metadata varied by source and participant and was provided uncurated.

The germline V gene supplies CDR1 KGHSH and CDR2 LQKENI. The CDR3 spans 14 residues, from the cysteine through the phenylalanine. The DNA shown is the 42-base CDR3, in frame from base 1. The trim is 6 bases for V and 6 bases for J, with a gap of 14 bases between the germline ends. The immunoSEQ Assay, a bias-controlled multiplex PCR, was used to amplify TCRbeta CDR3 regions from genomic DNA. The original methods were these. Nucleated cell counts per sample were estimated from amplification of reference gene primers within the assay. To quantify the absolute abundance of each unique TCRbeta CDR3 rearrangement, sequence reads were collapsed and filtered. For each sample, productive Simpson clonality was calculated by taking the square root of Simpson's diversity index across productive rearrangements. Entries here come from immuneACCESS through TCRdb and include only in-frame sequences with V and J called. Some clones fail to appear in such tables; in the studies checked, an unresolved V gene covers under half of the shortfall, and the cause of the remainder is unknown. The V and J calls and clone size come from that table; D and trimming were worked out from the DNA. The sample yields 130,000 to 150,000 clones; about four fifths were counted once. In total, the top ten clones hold roughly 7.7% of the sample.

Each collaborating institution followed its own protocols to collect whole blood in K2EDTA tubes. For TCRbeta analysis, collaborator samples were shipped as frozen whole blood, as isolated PBMCs, or as DNA extracted from either sample type. This clone turned up a few times. Its target antigen remains unknown. No base quality values were provided; no much bigger clone lies one nucleotide off. This chain joins TRBV18 to TRBJ2-2; no D segment can be confidently identified. This sequence originates from a human donor with acute or convalescent COVID-19. The donor label of this sample is uncertain. Sequencing was carried out using peripheral blood. In nucleotide form, the sequence is TGTGCCAGCTCCCCAACGCTAGATCCCGGGGAGCTGTTTTTT. Protein translation: CASSPTLDPGELFF.